These T cell receptor beta chains were read from a single sample in a study of OX40 agonist ivuxolimab in advanced cancers. The protocol was immunoSEQ multiplex PCR, while the TCRdb copy is restricted to in-frame clones and leaves out a portion. Here the sample spans 98,000 or so clones, about four fifths being singletons. The sequencing here drew on CD4+ or CD8+ T cells sorted from blood, taken in a trial of the OX40 agonist ivuxolimab. Receptors were obtained from an adult with an advanced solid tumor such as melanoma, head and neck, liver or kidney cancer. The CDR3 runs from the conserved cysteine through the conserved F or W. A D gene is named only where the DNA matches it firmly. Clone size is given for some rows only: seen once, a few or many times, or a class if the clone is expanded.

v_gene,abundance,d_gene,j_gene,CDR3aa,CDR3nt
TRBV4-3,.,TRBD2,TRBJ2-7,CASSRERESYEQYF,TGCGCCAGCAGCCGGGAGCGGGAGTCCTACGAGCAGTACTTC
TRBV7-2,.,TRBD1,TRBJ1-5,CASSSDRGRQPQHF,TGTGCCAGCAGCTCGGACAGGGGGCGTCAGCCCCAGCATTTT
TRBV6-1,.,TRBD1,TRBJ1-1,CAGNHRGSNTEAFF,TGTGCCGGGAACCACAGGGGCTCGAACACTGAAGCTTTCTTT
TRBV28,.,.,TRBJ2-4,CASSPTGTQNIQYF,TGTGCCAGCAGTCCAACAGGGACCCAAAACATTCAGTACTTC
TRBV7-9,.,.,TRBJ1-1,CASSTTGGANTEAFF,TGTGCCAGCAGCACCACGGGGGGTGCGAACACTGAAGCTTTCTTT
TRBV6-5,.,TRBD1,TRBJ2-7,CATSGGQGIHEQYF,TGTGCCACCTCCGGGGGACAGGGAATCCACGAGCAGTACTTC
TRBV11-1,.,TRBD1,TRBJ2-5,CASRDRRETQYF,TGTGCCAGCAGGGACAGGAGAGAGACCCAGTACTTC
TRBV5-1,.,TRBD1,TRBJ2-6,CASRVTGATGANVLTF,TGCGCCAGCAGGGTGACAGGGGCGACTGGGGCCAACGTCCTGACTTTC
TRBV28,.,.,TRBJ1-1,CASSYTGSRTEAFF,TGTGCCAGCAGCTATACGGGGTCGCGGACTGAAGCTTTCTTT
TRBV28,.,TRBD1,TRBJ1-2,CASSVGQGYGYTF,TGTGCCAGCAGTGTAGGACAGGGGTATGGCTACACCTTC
TRBV5-1,.,.,TRBJ2-5,CASSLEETQYF,TGCGCCAGCAGCTTGGAGGAGACCCAGTACTTC
TRBV28,.,.,TRBJ2-7,CASSPTGNYEQYF,TGTGCCTCCTCGCCTACAGGGAACTACGAGCAGTACTTC
TRBV6-1,.,.,TRBJ1-2,CATTPAQVYGYTF,TGTGCCACAACTCCTGCCCAGGTCTATGGCTACACCTTC
TRBV5-4,.,.,TRBJ2-3,CASSSNGAYTDTQYF,TGTGCCAGCAGTTCGAACGGGGCGTACACAGATACGCAGTATTTT
TRBV28,.,.,TRBJ2-7,CASGEFEQYF,TGTGCCAGCGGAGAGTTCGAGCAGTACTTC
TRBV20-1,.,.,TRBJ2-7,CSASLAYEQYF,TGCAGTGCTAGTCTAGCCTACGAGCAGTACTTC
TRBV28,.,TRBD1,TRBJ2-7,CASSTGGGEQYF,TGTGCCAGCAGCACAGGGGGCGGCGAGCAGTACTTC
TRBV15,.,.,TRBJ2-5,CATSRLGGGRRVETQYF,TGTGCCACCAGCCGCCTTGGAGGGGGCCGGAGGGTAGAGACCCAGTACTTC
TRBV18,.,TRBD1,TRBJ1-2,CASSPRGEGAHGYTF,TGTGCCAGCTCCCCTCGGGGGGAGGGGGCGCACGGCTACACCTTC
TRBV5-1,.,.,TRBJ2-3,CASSTLQRDTQYF,TGCGCCAGCAGCACCCTTCAGAGAGATACGCAGTATTTT
TRBV11-2,.,.,TRBJ2-7,CASSLRRGDEQYF,TGTGCCAGCAGCTTACGCAGGGGGGACGAGCAGTACTTC
TRBV28,.,.,TRBJ1-1,CASTLDGANTEAFF,TGTGCCAGCACCCTCGACGGAGCCAACACTGAAGCTTTCTTT
TRBV29-1,.,.,TRBJ1-1,CSVSWYSTEAFF,TGCAGCGTTTCTTGGTACAGCACTGAAGCTTTCTTT
TRBV5-1,.,TRBD2,TRBJ2-1,CASSFRSGAASNEQFF,TGCGCCAGCAGCTTCCGTAGCGGGGCGGCTAGTAATGAGCAGTTCTTC
TRBV7-6,few,TRBD2,TRBJ2-7,CASSLTSGGAYEQYF,TGTGCCAGCAGCCTTACAAGCGGGGGGGCCTACGAGCAGTACTTC
TRBV7-3,.,TRBD2,TRBJ2-1,CASSSAGTSGYNEQFF,TGTGCCAGCAGCTCCGCTGGGACTAGCGGTTACAATGAGCAGTTCTTC
TRBV10-3,.,.,TRBJ1-1,CAINADRTSEAFF,TGTGCCATCAATGCGGACAGAACTTCTGAAGCTTTCTTT
TRBV4-1,.,.,TRBJ1-4,CASSSRGDATNEKLFF,TGCGCCAGCAGCTCCAGGGGAGACGCAACTAATGAAAAACTGTTTTTT
TRBV5-1,few,.,TRBJ1-1,CASRLGGSAKNTEAFF,TGCGCCAGCAGGTTGGGGGGATCGGCGAAAAACACTGAAGCTTTCTTT
TRBV27,.,.,TRBJ1-5,CASSSGQPGNQPQHF,TGTGCCAGCAGTTCTGGTCAGCCTGGCAATCAGCCCCAGCATTTT